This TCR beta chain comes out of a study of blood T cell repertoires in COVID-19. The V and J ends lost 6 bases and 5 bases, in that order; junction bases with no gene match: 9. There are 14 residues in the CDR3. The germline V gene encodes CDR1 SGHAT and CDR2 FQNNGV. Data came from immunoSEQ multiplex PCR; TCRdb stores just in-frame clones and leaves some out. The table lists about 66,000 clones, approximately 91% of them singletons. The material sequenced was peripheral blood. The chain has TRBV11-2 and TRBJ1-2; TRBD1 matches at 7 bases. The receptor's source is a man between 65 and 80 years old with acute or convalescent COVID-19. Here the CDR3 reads CASRQGGAEYGYTF. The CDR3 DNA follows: TGTGCCAGCAGGCAAGGGGGCGCAGAGTATGGCTACACCTTC.